This TCR beta chain was sequenced in a study of blood T cell repertoires in COVID-19. Measured with immunoSEQ multiplex PCR; TCRdb has only the in-frame clones, and not every one. The sample yields some 210,000 clones, roughly 90% seen once. Germline lookup yields CDR1 LNHDA and CDR2 SQIVND (reference sequence). Trimming took 3 bases from V and 6 from J, leaving 18 bases between them. This CDR3 has 16 amino acids. Sequencing was carried out using PBMCs or T cells enriched from blood (not recorded which). The source is a man in his late teens or twenties with acute COVID-19. The V gene is TRBV19, the J gene TRBJ1-5; maybe TRBD1 (6 bases). In nucleotides, the CDR3 is TGTGCCAGTAGTATGGGGGCGCTTTTCGGCGCTCAGCCCCAGCATTTT. The encoded protein is CASSMGALFGAQPQHF.